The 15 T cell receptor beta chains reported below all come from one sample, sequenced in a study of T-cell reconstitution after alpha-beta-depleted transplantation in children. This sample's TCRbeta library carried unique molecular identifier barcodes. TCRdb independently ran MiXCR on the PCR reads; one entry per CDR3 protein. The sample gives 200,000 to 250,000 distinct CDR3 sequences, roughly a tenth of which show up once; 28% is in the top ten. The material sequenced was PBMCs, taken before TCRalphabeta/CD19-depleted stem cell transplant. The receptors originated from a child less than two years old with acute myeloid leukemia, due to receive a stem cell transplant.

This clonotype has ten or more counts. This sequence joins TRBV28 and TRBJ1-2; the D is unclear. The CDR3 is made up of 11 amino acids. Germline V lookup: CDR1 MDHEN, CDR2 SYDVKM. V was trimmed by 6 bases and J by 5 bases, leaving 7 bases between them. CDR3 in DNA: TGTGCCAGCAGCTTCACTTATGGCTACACCTTC. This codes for CASSFTYGYTF.

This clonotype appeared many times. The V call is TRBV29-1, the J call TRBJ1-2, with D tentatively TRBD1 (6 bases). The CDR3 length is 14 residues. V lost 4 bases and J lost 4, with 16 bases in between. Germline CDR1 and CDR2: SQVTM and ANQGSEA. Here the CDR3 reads CSVVGEGGFYGYTF. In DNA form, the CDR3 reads TGCAGCGTTGTGGGGGAAGGGGGGTTCTATGGCTACACCTTC.

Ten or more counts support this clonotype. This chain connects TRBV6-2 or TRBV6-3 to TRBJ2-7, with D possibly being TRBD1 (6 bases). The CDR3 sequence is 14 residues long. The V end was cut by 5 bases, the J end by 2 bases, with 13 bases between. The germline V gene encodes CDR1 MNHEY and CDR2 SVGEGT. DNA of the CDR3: TGTGCCAGCAGTCCGGACAGCCTTACCTACGAGCAGTACTTC. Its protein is CASSPDSLTYEQYF.

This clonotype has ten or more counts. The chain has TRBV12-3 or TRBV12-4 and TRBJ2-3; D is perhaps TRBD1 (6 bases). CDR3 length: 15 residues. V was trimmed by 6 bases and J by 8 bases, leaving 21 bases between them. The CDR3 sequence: CASSSRASGERTQYF. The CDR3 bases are TGTGCCAGCAGCTCAAGAGCTTCAGGGGAGCGTACGCAGTATTTT.

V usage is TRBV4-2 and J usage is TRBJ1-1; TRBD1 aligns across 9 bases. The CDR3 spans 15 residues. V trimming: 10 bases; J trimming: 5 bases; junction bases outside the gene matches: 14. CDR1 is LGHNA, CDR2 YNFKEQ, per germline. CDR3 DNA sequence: TGTGCCATGGGCCCCGGGGACAGGGCTGCTACTGAAGCTTTCTTT. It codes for CAMGPGDRAATEAFF.

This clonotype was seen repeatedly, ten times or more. CDR3 loop: CASSLFRGGGGYTF. The CDR3 DNA reads TGTGCCAGCAGTTTATTCAGGGGAGGGGGTGGCTACACCTTC. V usage is TRBV12-3 or TRBV12-4 and J usage is TRBJ1-2; D perhaps matches TRBD1 (6 bases). The CDR3 is 14 amino acids. V gave up 2 bases and J gave up 7 bases, with 14 bases separating them.

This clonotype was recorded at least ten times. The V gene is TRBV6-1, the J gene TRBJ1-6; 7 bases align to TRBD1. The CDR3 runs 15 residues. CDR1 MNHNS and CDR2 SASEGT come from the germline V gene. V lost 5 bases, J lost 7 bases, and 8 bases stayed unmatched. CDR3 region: CASSQPGQANSPLHF. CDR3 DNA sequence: TGTGCCAGCAGTCAGCCAGGACAGGCCAATTCACCCCTCCACTTT.

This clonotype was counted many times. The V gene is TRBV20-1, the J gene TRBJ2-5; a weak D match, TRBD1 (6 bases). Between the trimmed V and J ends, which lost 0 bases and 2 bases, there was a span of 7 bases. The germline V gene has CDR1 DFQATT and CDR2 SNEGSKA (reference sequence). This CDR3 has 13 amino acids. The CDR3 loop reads CSAREGAQETQYF. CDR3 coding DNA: TGCAGTGCTAGAGAGGGGGCGCAAGAGACCCAGTACTTC.

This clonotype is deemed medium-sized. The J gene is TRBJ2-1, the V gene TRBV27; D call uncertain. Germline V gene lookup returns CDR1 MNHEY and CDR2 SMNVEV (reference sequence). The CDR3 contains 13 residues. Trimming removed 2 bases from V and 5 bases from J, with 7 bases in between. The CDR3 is CASSLTGNNEQFF. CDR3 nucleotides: TGTGCCAGCAGTTTAACTGGGAACAATGAGCAGTTCTTC.

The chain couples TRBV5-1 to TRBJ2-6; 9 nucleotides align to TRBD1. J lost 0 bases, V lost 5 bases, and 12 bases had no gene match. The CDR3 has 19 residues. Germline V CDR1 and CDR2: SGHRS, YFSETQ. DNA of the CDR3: TGCGCCAGCAGTACAGTCCCCGGGACAGGGAGCTCTGGGGCCAACGTCCTGACTTTC. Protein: CASSTVPGTGSSGANVLTF.

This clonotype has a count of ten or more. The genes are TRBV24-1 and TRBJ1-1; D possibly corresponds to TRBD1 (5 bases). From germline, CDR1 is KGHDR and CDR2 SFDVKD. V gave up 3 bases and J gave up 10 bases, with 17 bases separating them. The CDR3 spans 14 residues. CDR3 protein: CATSDPGRSGGAFF. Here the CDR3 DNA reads TGTGCCACCAGTGATCCGGGACGTTCCGGGGGAGCTTTCTTT.

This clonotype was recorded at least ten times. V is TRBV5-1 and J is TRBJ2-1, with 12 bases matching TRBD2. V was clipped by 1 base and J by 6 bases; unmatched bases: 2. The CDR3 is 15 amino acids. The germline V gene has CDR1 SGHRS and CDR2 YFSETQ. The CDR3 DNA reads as TGCGCCAGCAGCTTGACTAGCGGGAGGTTCAATGAGCAGTTCTTC. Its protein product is CASSLTSGRFNEQFF.

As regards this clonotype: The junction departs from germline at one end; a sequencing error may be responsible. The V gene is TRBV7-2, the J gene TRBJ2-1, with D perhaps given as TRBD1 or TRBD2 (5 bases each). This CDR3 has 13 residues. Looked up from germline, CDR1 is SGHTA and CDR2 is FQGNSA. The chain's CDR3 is CAGSLVGDNEQFF. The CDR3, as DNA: TGTGCCGGCAGCCTGGTGGGGGACAATGAGCAGTTCTTC.

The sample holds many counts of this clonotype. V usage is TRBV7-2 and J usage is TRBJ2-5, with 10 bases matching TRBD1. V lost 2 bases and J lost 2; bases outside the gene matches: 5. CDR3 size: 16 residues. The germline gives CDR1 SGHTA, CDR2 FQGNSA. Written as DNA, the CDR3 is TGTGCCAGCAGCTTATCCTCGGGACAGGGGCAAGAGACCCAGTACTTC. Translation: CASSLSSGQGQETQYF.

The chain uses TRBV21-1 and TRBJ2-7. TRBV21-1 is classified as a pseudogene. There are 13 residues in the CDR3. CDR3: CASSKASGYEQYF. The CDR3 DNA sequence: TGTGCCAGCAGCAAAGCCTCCGGATACGAGCAGTACTTC.